This T cell receptor beta chain was sequenced for a study of blood T cell repertoires in COVID-19. TCRdb's table, derived via immunoSEQ multiplex PCR, lists solely in-frame clones and lacks some. This sample has about 260,000 clones; just under 90% occur once, and the top ten carry about 4%. Specimen: PBMCs or T cells enriched from blood (not recorded which). This TCR was recovered from a woman between 25 and 40 years old with acute COVID-19.

In DNA form, the CDR3 reads TGTGCCAGCAGTGGTCGTGGGGGGAGGGATTCACCCCTCCACTTT. This sequence encodes CASSGRGGRDSPLHF. The chain joins TRBV28 to TRBJ1-6; possibly TRBD1 for D (5 bases). Looked up from germline, CDR1 is MDHEN and CDR2 is SYDVKM. The CDR3 covers 15 residues. V was clipped by 5 bases and J by 8 bases, with 16 bases between them.